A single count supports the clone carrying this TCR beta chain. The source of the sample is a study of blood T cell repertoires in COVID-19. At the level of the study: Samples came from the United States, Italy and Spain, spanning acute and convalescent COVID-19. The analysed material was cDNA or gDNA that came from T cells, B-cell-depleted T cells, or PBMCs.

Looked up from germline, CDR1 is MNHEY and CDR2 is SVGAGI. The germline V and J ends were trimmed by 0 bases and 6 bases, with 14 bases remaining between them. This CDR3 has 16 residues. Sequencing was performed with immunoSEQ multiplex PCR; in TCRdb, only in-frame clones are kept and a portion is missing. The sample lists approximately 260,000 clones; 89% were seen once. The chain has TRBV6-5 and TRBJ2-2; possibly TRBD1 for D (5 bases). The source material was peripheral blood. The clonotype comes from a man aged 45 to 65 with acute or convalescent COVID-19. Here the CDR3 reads CASSYSPWGSAGELFF. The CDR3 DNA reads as TGTGCCAGCAGTTACTCCCCTTGGGGCTCCGCCGGGGAGCTGTTTTTT.